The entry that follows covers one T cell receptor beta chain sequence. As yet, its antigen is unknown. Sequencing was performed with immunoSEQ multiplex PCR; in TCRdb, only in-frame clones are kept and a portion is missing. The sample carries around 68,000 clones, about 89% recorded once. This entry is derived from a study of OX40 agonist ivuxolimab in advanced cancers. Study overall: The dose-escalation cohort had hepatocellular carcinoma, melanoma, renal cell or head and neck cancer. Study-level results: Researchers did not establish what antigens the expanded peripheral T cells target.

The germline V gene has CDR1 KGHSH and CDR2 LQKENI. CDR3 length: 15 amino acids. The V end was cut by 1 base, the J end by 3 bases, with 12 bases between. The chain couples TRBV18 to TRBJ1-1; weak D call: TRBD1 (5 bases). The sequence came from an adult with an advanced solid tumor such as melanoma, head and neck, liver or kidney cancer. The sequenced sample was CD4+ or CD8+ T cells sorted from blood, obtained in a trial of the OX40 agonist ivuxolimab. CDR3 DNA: TGTGCCAGCTCACCACGGGGGGTCCGGGACACTGAAGCTTTCTTT. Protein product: CASSPRGVRDTEAFF. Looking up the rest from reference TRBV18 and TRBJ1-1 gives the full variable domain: NAGVMQNPRHLVRRRGQEARLRCSPMKGHSHVYWYRQLPEEGLKFMVYLQKENIIDESGMPKERFSAEFPKEGPSILRIQQVVRGDSAAYFCASSPRGVRDTEAFFGQGTRLTVV.